Listed below are T cell receptor beta chains from one sample, sequenced in a study of vaccination effects on CD4 cells after COVID-19. Profiled with immunoSEQ multiplex PCR; TCRdb holds only in-frame clones, not every one. The table shows 30,000 to 45,000 clones, with about 66% occurring only once. Antigen specificity for these receptors is unknown. The sample consisted of CD4+ T cells from PBMCs cultured with HCoV-OC43 spike peptides, taken before COVID-19 vaccination. These receptors were collected from a human donor who received a COVID-19 vaccine. Each CDR3 is given with its conserved first and last residue. A D gene is named only where the DNA matches it firmly. Rows may omit the clone size; those that give it use once, few, many or a size class.

>TRBD2|-|TRBJ2-3|TRBV27
TGTGCCAGCAGTTTGCAGCGACTAGCGGGGGGGGGCACAGATACGCAGTATTTT
CASSLQRLAGGGTDTQYF
>-|-|TRBJ2-7|TRBV2
TGTGCCAGCAGTGAGATGGGCAGCTATGGGGAGCAGTACTTC
CASSEMGSYGEQYF
>-|few|TRBJ1-2|TRBV7-9
TGTGCCAGCAGCTTAGCACAGACACGGTCTAACTATGGCTACACCTTC
CASSLAQTRSNYGYTF
>-|-|TRBJ1-1|TRBV3-1/TRBV3-2
TGTGCCAGCAGCCAGCCGACATCCATGAACACTGAAGCTTTCTTT
CASSQPTSMNTEAFF
>-|-|TRBJ1-6|TRBV9
TGTGCCAGCAGCATGGGGACTAACATTAATTCACCCCTCCACTTT
CASSMGTNINSPLHF
>TRBD1|-|TRBJ1-2|TRBV5-5
TGTGCCAGCAGCTTGGGGGCTAGGGACAGGGGCTACACCTTC
CASSLGARDRGYTF
>-|-|TRBJ2-1|TRBV24-1
TGTGCCACCAGTGTCACCTGGGTGGATGCTCACCATGAGCAGTTCTTC
CATSVTWVDAHHEQFF
>-|few|TRBJ1-6|TRBV18
TGTGCCAGCTCACCAAATTCGGCGGAATCGAATTCACCCCTCCACTTT
CASSPNSAESNSPLHF
>TRBD1|few|TRBJ1-6|TRBV5-8
TGTGCCAGCGGGACAGGGCAGTATAATTCACCCCTCCACTTT
CASGTGQYNSPLHF
>-|-|TRBJ1-3|TRBV6-6
TGTGCCAGCAGTTACCCAGTCGGAAACACCATATATTTT
CASSYPVGNTIYF
>-|-|TRBJ2-7|TRBV6-6
TGTGCTAGCGCGCAGGTAGTACCCTACGAGCAGTACTTC
CASAQVVPYEQYF
>-|-|TRBJ2-1|TRBV6-5
TGTGCCAGCCGAACCCCCGGGGCGGTGAATGAGCAGTTCTTC
CASRTPGAVNEQFF
>TRBD1|-|TRBJ2-3|TRBV5-3
TGTGCCAGAAGCCTAGCGTCTCCGGACAGGGGAAATACGCAGTATTTT
CARSLASPDRGNTQYF
>-|-|TRBJ2-2|TRBV2
TGTGCCAGCAGTGTTGGCCCTCCGGGGGAGCTGTTTTTT
CASSVGPPGELFF
>TRBD2|once|TRBJ2-7|TRBV6-5
TGTGCCAGCTCCGAGGTAGCGGGAGCCTACGAGCAGTACTTC
CASSEVAGAYEQYF
>TRBD2|few|TRBJ2-5|TRBV29-1
TGCAGCGGTGCCGGGGGAGGGGACGAGACCCAGTACTTC
CSGAGGGDETQYF
>-|once|TRBJ1-4|TRBV5-1
TGCGCCAGCAGCATACGTGGCCCCGCCGAGGGAGAAAAACTGTTTTTT
CASSIRGPAEGEKLFF
>-|-|TRBJ1-1|TRBV18
TGTGCCAGCTCTGCCGGGACGAACACTGAAGCTTTCTTT
CASSAGTNTEAFF
>-|few|TRBJ2-3|TRBV10-1
TGCGCCAGCAGTGAGTTGGTAGCAAATACGCAGTATTTT
CASSELVANTQYF
>-|-|TRBJ2-5|TRBV6-1
TGTGCCAGCAGTCTAGTAGAGTCAGAGACCCAGTACTTC
CASSLVESETQYF
>TRBD2|-|TRBJ2-5|TRBV9
TGTGCCAGCAGCGCAGGGACTATCCCCCGCGAGACCCAGTACTTC
CASSAGTIPRETQYF
>-|-|TRBJ2-3|TRBV2
TGTGCCAGCAGTGAAGTCTTCAGGGGCACAGATACGCAGTATTTT
CASSEVFRGTDTQYF
>-|-|TRBJ2-7|TRBV30
TGTGCCTGGAGGGGGGCCTCCTACGAGCAGTACTTC
CAWRGASYEQYF
>-|-|TRBJ1-5|TRBV2
TGTGCCAGCAGTGAAGTCGCTGGCGGGCCCCAGCATTTT
CASSEVAGGPQHF
>-|few|TRBJ1-1|TRBV4-1
TGCGCCAGCAGCCAAGAAGGGTGGAACACTGAAGCTTTCTTT
CASSQEGWNTEAFF
>-|-|TRBJ1-4|TRBV4-1
-
CASSQDFGAGEKLFF
>-|-|TRBJ1-4|TRBV3-1/TRBV3-2
TGTGCCAGCAGCCAAGAAGCAGGGCGGGTCAATGAAAAACTGTTTTTT
CASSQEAGRVNEKLFF
>-|-|TRBJ1-5|TRBV3-1/TRBV3-2
TGTGCCAGCAGCCAAGAGTTGGCAGGAGGTCAGCCCCAGCATTTT
CASSQELAGGQPQHF
>-|-|TRBJ1-5|TRBV11-1
TGTGCCAGCAGCTCCCATGGGAGCAATCAGCCCCAGCATTTT
CASSSHGSNQPQHF
>-|-|TRBJ1-3|TRBV12-3/TRBV12-4
TGTGCCAGCAGTTTAACCGGAAACACCATATATTTT
CASSLTGNTIYF
>TRBD1|-|TRBJ1-3|TRBV25-1
TGTGCCAGCAGCGGACAGGGTGGAGGAAACACCATATATTTT
CASSGQGGGNTIYF
>-|few|TRBJ2-7|TRBV6-6
TGTGCCAGCAGTTACTCGAGAGGCTCGGATGAGCAGTACTTC
CASSYSRGSDEQYF
>-|-|TRBJ2-1|TRBV6-6
TGTGCCAGCAGACAGCCGTCAGGGTATGAGCAGTTCTTC
CASRQPSGYEQFF
>-|-|TRBJ2-6|TRBV19
TGTGCCAGTACTCGCGAGGGGGTCTCTGGGGCCAACGTCCTGACTTTC
CASTREGVSGANVLTF
>TRBD1|-|TRBJ1-6|TRBV5-1
TGCGCCAGCAGCTCTAAACAGGGGGCAGGGTCACCCCTCCACTTT
CASSSKQGAGSPLHF
>TRBD1|-|TRBJ2-7|TRBV3-1/TRBV3-2
TGTGCCAGCAGCCCCAGGGGACAGGGTCTCTACGAGCAGTACTTC
CASSPRGQGLYEQYF
>-|-|TRBJ2-5|TRBV7-7
TGTGCCAGCAGCTTAGGGGGGCAATTCCAAGAGACCCAGTACTTC
CASSLGGQFQETQYF
>TRBD2|-|TRBJ2-3|TRBV15
TGTGCCACCAGCAGACCTAAGGGGACTAGCGGGAGTTTAGATACGCAGTATTTT
CATSRPKGTSGSLDTQYF
>-|-|TRBJ1-5|TRBV18
TGTGCCAGCTCACAGTCGCCCCCGTCCAGCAATCAGCCCCAGCATTTT
CASSQSPPSSNQPQHF
>TRBD2|-|TRBJ2-1|TRBV15
TGTGCCACCAGCAGGAAAGGGGGACTAGCGGGGGGGAACAATGAGCAGTTCTTC
CATSRKGGLAGGNNEQFF
>TRBD2|-|TRBJ2-7|TRBV19
TGTGCCAGTAGTACCAAGCTTAGACTAGCGGGAGACTACGAGCAGTACTTC
CASSTKLRLAGDYEQYF
>-|-|TRBJ2-5|TRBV2
TGTGCCAGCAGTGAAGGGGTAATCGGGACCCAGTACTTC
CASSEGVIGTQYF
>-|few|TRBJ2-7|TRBV3-1/TRBV3-2
TGTGCCAGCAGCCAAGAAGCCGAGCAGTACTTC
CASSQEAEQYF
>TRBD1|-|TRBJ2-3|TRBV11-3
TGTGCCAGCAGCCCGGGACAGGGGGCTGCAGATACGCAGTATTTT
CASSPGQGAADTQYF
>TRBD2|few|TRBJ2-3|TRBV6-4
TGTGCCAGCAGTGACTCTAGCGGGGGGGCCGATACGCAGTATTTT
CASSDSSGGADTQYF
>TRBD2|-|TRBJ2-3|TRBV5-4
TGTGCCAGCAGTGCTCGGGGGGGGATAGATACGCAGTATTTT
CASSARGGIDTQYF
>-|-|TRBJ1-4|TRBV3-1/TRBV3-2
TGTGCCAGCAGCCAAGGGGGAATTGGTGAAAAACTGTTTTTT
CASSQGGIGEKLFF
>TRBD1|once|TRBJ2-3|TRBV18
TGTGCCAGCTCATACAATACCCATACCCGACAGGGGCGGACAGATACGCAGTATTTT
CASSYNTHTRQGRTDTQYF
>TRBD2|few|TRBJ2-5|TRBV6-5
TGTGCCAGCAGTCCGCTAGCGGGGGGAGGAGAGACCCAGTACTTC
CASSPLAGGGETQYF
>-|-|TRBJ2-7|TRBV27
TGTGCCAGCAGACCGGGGCCTACTTCCTACGAGCAGTACTTC
CASRPGPTSYEQYF